This T cell receptor (beta chain) came from a study of T cell responses to AZD1222 COVID-19 vaccine. In its sample, this clone was seen once. Its antigen is not identified. The table came from immunoSEQ multiplex PCR; TCRdb's copy has only in-frame clones and leaves some out. Counted here are 95,000 to 150,000 clones, about 90% occurring once; the ten biggest clones make up 14%. The study's findings and limits: Among spike-specific TCRs, nearly half reportedly target unmutated variant regions.

CDR1 MGHRA and CDR2 YSYEKL come from the germline V gene. The V end was cut by 1 base, the J end by 14 bases, with 24 bases between. The CDR3 runs to 17 residues. The input for sequencing was peripheral blood, taken on day 0 of AZD1222 vaccination. The TCR sequence derives from an adult in good health. The chain recombines TRBV4-1 with TRBJ1-6; no clear D. The CDR3: CASSQASEVMVSGTLHF. CDR3 sequence (DNA): TGCGCCAGCAGCCAAGCTTCCGAGGTAATGGTTTCCGGCACCCTCCACTTT.